The T cell receptor (beta chain) described here comes from a study of control samples from healthy donors and cancer patients. Method: immunoSEQ multiplex PCR; TCRdb's copy keeps in-frame clones and lacks some. The repertoire holds about 140,000 clones, about 85% seen once, with approximately 9% in the top ten. The V gene's germline CDR1 is SQVTM and CDR2 ANQGSEA. CDR3 length: 12 amino acids. Trimming shortened V by 5 bases and J by 3 bases, and 10 bases separated the two germline ends. This TCR derives from a woman aged 25-40 years in good health. Sequencing was carried out using blood. This chain uses TRBV29-1 with TRBJ2-5; D gene ambiguous. CDR3 region: CSVSREEETQYF. CDR3 sequence (DNA): TGCAGCGTTTCCAGAGAAGAAGAGACCCAGTACTTC.